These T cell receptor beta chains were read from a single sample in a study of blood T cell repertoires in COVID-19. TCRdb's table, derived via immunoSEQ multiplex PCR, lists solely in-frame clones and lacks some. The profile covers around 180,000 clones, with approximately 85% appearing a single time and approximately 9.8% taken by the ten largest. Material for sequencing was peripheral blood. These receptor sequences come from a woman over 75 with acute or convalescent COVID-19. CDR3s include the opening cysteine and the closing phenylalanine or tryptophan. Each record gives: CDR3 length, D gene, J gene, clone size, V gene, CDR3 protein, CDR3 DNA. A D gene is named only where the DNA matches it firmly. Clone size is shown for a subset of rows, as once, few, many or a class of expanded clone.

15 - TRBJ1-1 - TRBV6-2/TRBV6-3 CASSYPGTPNTEAFF TGTGCCAGCAGTTACCCCGGGACACCGAACACTGAAGCTTTCTTT
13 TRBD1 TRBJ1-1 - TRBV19 CASSIGQGTEAFF TGTGCCAGTAGTATAGGACAGGGCACTGAAGCTTTCTTT
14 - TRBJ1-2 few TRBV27 CASSPYAGGGGYTF TGTGCCAGCAGTCCTTATGCGGGGGGTGGTGGCTACACCTTC
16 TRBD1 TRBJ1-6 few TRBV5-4 CASSRGTGGINSPLHF TGTGCCAGCAGCCGCGGGACAGGGGGGATTAATTCACCCCTCCACTTT
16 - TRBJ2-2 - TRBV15 CATSRGQGLSAGELFF TGTGCCACCAGCAGAGGGCAGGGGTTAAGTGCCGGGGAGCTGTTTTTT
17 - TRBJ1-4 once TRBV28 CASSSGGRSSGSEKLFF TGTGCCAGCAGCTCCGGGGGACGGTCGTCGGGAAGTGAAAAACTGTTTTTT
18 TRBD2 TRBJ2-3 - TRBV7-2 CASSRTWTSGRRADTQYF TGTGCCAGCAGCCGCACCTGGACTAGCGGGAGGCGGGCAGATACGCAGTATTTT
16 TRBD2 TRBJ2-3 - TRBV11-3 CASSAGLAGRTDTQYF TGTGCCAGCAGCGCAGGACTAGCGGGTCGCACAGATACGCAGTATTTT
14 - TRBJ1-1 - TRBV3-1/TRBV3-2 CASSSRGGRTEAFF TGTGCCAGCAGCTCCCGGGGGGGGAGAACTGAAGCTTTCTTT
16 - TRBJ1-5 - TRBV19 CASRTDGGYSNQPQHF TGTGCCAGCCGGACTGACGGGGGATATAGCAATCAGCCCCAGCATTTT
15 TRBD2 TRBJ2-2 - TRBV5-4 CASSLAGATTGELFF TGTGCCAGCAGTTTAGCGGGAGCTACGACCGGGGAGCTGTTTTTT
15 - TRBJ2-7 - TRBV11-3 CASSLGVGGTYEQYF TGTGCCAGCAGCTTAGGGGTAGGGGGAACCTACGAGCAGTACTTC
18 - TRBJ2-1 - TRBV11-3 CASSLDRGGVGTYNEQFF TGTGCCAGCAGCTTAGATAGGGGCGGTGTTGGGACCTACAATGAGCAGTTCTTC
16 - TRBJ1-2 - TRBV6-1 CASSEGGVSANYGYTF TGTGCCAGCAGTGAAGGGGGGGTTTCGGCTAACTATGGCTACACCTTC
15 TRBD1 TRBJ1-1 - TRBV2 CASSYNRGLNTEAFF TGTGCCAGCAGTTATAACAGGGGATTGAACACTGAAGCTTTCTTT
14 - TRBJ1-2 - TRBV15 CATSRGRANYGYTF TGTGCCACCAGCAGAGGGAGGGCCAACTATGGCTACACCTTC
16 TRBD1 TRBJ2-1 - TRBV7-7 CASSRSLGTGLNERFF TGTGCCAGCAGCCGGAGCCTCGGGACAGGGCTGAATGAGCGGTTCTTC
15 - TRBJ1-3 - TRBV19 CASSIEEYSGNTIYF TGTGCCAGTAGTATCGAGGAGTACTCTGGAAACACCATATATTTT
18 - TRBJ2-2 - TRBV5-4 CASSLAPTMRSRTGELFF TGTGCCAGCAGCTTGGCCCCGACTATGAGATCCCGGACCGGGGAGCTGTTTTTT
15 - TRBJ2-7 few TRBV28 CASSRLVDSSYEQYF TGTGCCAGCAGCAGACTGGTAGACAGCTCCTACGAGCAGTACTTC
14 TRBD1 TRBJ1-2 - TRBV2 CASSGDRGYYGYTF TGTGCCAGCAGTGGGGACAGGGGGTACTATGGCTACACCTTC
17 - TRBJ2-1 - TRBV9 CASSVDPGGQIPNEQFF TGTGCCAGCAGCGTCGACCCCGGGGGACAGATTCCCAATGAGCAGTTCTTC
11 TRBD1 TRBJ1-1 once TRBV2 CASGDRAGHVF TGTGCCAGCGGGGACAGGGCGGGGCACGTCTTT
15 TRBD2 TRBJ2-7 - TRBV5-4 CASSFGGGSGYEQYF TGTGCCAGCAGTTTCGGGGGGGGGTCTGGCTACGAGCAGTACTTC
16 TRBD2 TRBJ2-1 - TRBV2 CASRGLAGDRYNEQFF TGTGCCAGCAGGGGACTAGCGGGAGACCGATACAATGAGCAGTTCTTC
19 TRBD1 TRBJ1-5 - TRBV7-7 CASSLLTNRDRESNQPQHF TGTGCCAGCAGCTTACTAACCAACCGAGACAGGGAGAGCAATCAGCCCCAGCATTTT
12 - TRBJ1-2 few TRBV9 CASSDPTQGYTF TGTGCCAGCAGCGATCCGACACAGGGCTACACCTTC
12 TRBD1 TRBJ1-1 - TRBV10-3 CATGTANTEAFF TGTGCCACCGGGACAGCGAACACTGAAGCTTTCTTT
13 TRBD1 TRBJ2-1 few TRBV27 CASSLDRVNEQFF TGTGCCAGCAGTTTGGACAGGGTCAATGAGCAGTTCTTC
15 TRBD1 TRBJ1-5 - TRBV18 CASSPRGTGNQPQHF TGTGCCAGCTCACCTCGTGGGACAGGTAATCAGCCCCAGCATTTT
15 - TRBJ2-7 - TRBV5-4 CASSLNLGTTYEQYF TGTGCCAGCAGTTTAAACCTCGGGACAACGTACGAGCAGTACTTC
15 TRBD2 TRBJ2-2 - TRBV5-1 CASRVTSGSPGELFF TGCGCCAGCAGAGTGACTAGCGGGAGTCCCGGGGAGCTGTTTTTT
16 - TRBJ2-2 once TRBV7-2 CASSLVRGTGTGELFF TGTGCCAGCAGCTTAGTAAGGGGCACGGGCACCGGGGAGCTGTTTTTT
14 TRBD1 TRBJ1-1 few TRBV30 CAWRVDRGPTEAFF TGTGCCTGGAGGGTGGACAGGGGGCCCACTGAAGCTTTCTTT
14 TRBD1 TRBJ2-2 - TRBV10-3 CAIRGQPNTGELFF TGTGCCATCAGGGGACAGCCGAACACCGGGGAGCTGTTTTTT